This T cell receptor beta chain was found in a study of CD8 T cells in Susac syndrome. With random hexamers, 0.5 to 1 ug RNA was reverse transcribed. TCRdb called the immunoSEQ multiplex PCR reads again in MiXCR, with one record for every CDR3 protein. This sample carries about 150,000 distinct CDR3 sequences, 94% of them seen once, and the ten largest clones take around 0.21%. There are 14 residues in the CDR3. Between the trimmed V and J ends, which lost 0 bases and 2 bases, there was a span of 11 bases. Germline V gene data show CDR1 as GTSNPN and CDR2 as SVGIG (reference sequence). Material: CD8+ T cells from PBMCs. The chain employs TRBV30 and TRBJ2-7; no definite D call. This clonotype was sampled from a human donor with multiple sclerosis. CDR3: CAWSVLFGTYEQYF. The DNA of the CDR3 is TGTGCCTGGAGTGTACTTTTTGGTACCTACGAGCAGTACTTC.